The 10 T cell receptor beta chains given below trace back to one sample, sequenced in a study of blood T cell repertoires in COVID-19. Profiled with immunoSEQ multiplex PCR; TCRdb holds only in-frame clones, not every one. The sample yields roughly 150,000 clones, about 86% seen once. The sequenced material came from peripheral blood. These receptors were taken from a woman in her seventies who had recovered from COVID-19.

The chain carries TRBV10-3 and TRBJ2-7; D unresolved. Germline V gene data show CDR1 as ENHRY and CDR2 as SYGVKD. The CDR3 is made up of 13 amino acids. V was trimmed by 10 bases and J by 2 bases, leaving 15 bases between them. The CDR3 is CATTPGFAYEQYF. The DNA of the CDR3 is TGTGCCACCACTCCTGGTTTCGCCTACGAGCAGTACTTC.

A single count supports this clone. The chain employs TRBV19 and TRBJ1-5; D is unclear. Trimming took 7 bases from V and 0 from J, leaving 13 bases between them. Germline V gene data show CDR1 as LNHDA and CDR2 as SQIVND (reference sequence). The CDR3 contains 15 residues. CDR3 in DNA: TGTGCCAGTACCCCGGGAGGTTATAGCAATCAGCCCCAGCATTTT. It specifies CASTPGGYSNQPQHF.

The chain joins TRBV11-2 to TRBJ1-2; TRBD1 agrees at 9 bases. V was pared by 4 bases and J by 3 bases, with 3 bases of the junction left unmatched. Looked up from germline, CDR1 is SGHAT and CDR2 is FQNNGV. The CDR3 runs to 14 residues. As DNA, the CDR3 is TGTGCCAGCAGCTCCGGACAGGGGTACTATGGCTACACCTTC. Its protein product is CASSSGQGYYGYTF.

This chain connects TRBV21-1 to TRBJ2-1; the table's D call of TRBD2 was not tested on the DNA. TRBV21-1 is shown as a pseudogene. The CDR3 runs to 20 residues. CDR3 DNA sequence: TGTGCCAGCAGCAAAGGGAAGTTTAGCGACCGCCGAGGGAACGACAATGAGCAGTTCTTC. The encoded protein is CASSKGKFSDRRGNDNEQFF.

CDR3 bases: TGCGCCAGCAAAGGAGAAGACGAGCAGTACTTC. Its protein is CASKGEDEQYF. The chain combines TRBV5-1 with TRBJ2-7; D gene unclear. There are 11 residues in the CDR3. Germline lookup yields CDR1 SGHRS and CDR2 YFSETQ. Trimming pared 6 bases from V and 5 bases from J, leaving 9 bases between.

Comment on this clone: Other DNA sequences in this sample translate to the same CDR3. The CDR3 coding sequence is TGTGCCAGCAGTTTATCTCAGGGTTATGGCTACACCTTC. It encodes CASSLSQGYGYTF. The chain joins TRBV27 to TRBJ1-2; tentatively, D is TRBD1 (5 bases). The length of the CDR3 is 13 residues. The V gene lost 0 bases and the J gene lost 5 bases, with 7 bases spanning the gap. Germline loops: CDR1 MNHEY, CDR2 SMNVEV (reference sequence).

The chain uses TRBV4-1 and TRBJ2-5, with 7 bases aligning to TRBD2. Germline V gene sequence: CDR1 MGHRA, CDR2 YSYEKL. The V segment lost 4 bases and the J segment 0 bases; nucleotides outside the gene matches: 8. This CDR3 contains 16 residues. In DNA, the CDR3 is TGCGCCAGCAGCCCCGGGACTACCTGGTACCAAGAGACCCAGTACTTC. It encodes CASSPGTTWYQETQYF.

V gene TRBV3-1 (or the pseudogene TRBV3-2) combines with J gene TRBJ2-1, with TRBD2 identical over 11 bases. The ends lost 0 bases at V and 2 bases at J; junction bases unmatched: 6. This CDR3 has 18 residues. From germline, CDR1 is LGHDT and CDR2 YNNKEL (reference sequence). The CDR3 is CASSQDGSGRATYNEQFF. The DNA for the CDR3 is TGTGCCAGCAGCCAAGACGGTAGCGGGAGGGCCACCTACAATGAGCAGTTCTTC.

The sample holds one count of this clone. V and J are TRBV18 and TRBJ2-7, with D unresolved. The CDR3 runs 14 residues. Germline lookup yields CDR1 KGHSH and CDR2 LQKENI. V lost 0 bases, J lost 0 bases, and 6 bases lay in between. The CDR3 region is CASSPPTSSYEQYF. The CDR3 DNA sequence: TGTGCCAGCTCACCACCCACTTCCTCCTACGAGCAGTACTTC.

The genes are TRBV10-3 and TRBJ1-2; perhaps TRBD1 as D (6 bases). The V and J ends lost 2 bases and 4 bases respectively, with 11 bases between them. Germline CDR1 reads ENHRY; CDR2 reads SYGVKD. The CDR3 consists of 14 residues. The CDR3 DNA reads as TGTGCCATCAGTGAGGGCGGGGGGGCCTATGGCTACACCTTC. This codes for CAISEGGGAYGYTF.